This TCR beta chain was identified during a study of T-cell memory formation after mild COVID-19. General observations from the study: Confirmation of SARS-CoV-2 specificity was lacking for second-wave clones peaking day 37.

Using its own MiXCR run on the 5' RACE reads, TCRdb lists one record per CDR3 protein. The sample yields hundreds of thousands of distinct CDR3 sequences, less than 25% seen once. This clonotype turned up a few times. Its antigen is not known. The sequence derives from an adult woman who had mild COVID-19 (a few samples of this study predate the infection). Cell type and time point are not known. Sequencing input: PBMCs or a T cell subset sorted from them (not recorded which).

As DNA, the CDR3 is TGTGCCAGCAGCTCAACAGGGGGCGCAGGATATGAGCAGTACTTC. Encoded protein: CASSSTGGAGYEQYF. The rearrangement uses TRBV7-3 and TRBJ2-7; TRBD1 matches 9 bases. The CDR3 sequence is 15 residues long. Germline CDR1 and CDR2: SGHTA and FQGTGA. The ends lost 4 bases at V and 7 bases at J; junction bases unmatched: 11.